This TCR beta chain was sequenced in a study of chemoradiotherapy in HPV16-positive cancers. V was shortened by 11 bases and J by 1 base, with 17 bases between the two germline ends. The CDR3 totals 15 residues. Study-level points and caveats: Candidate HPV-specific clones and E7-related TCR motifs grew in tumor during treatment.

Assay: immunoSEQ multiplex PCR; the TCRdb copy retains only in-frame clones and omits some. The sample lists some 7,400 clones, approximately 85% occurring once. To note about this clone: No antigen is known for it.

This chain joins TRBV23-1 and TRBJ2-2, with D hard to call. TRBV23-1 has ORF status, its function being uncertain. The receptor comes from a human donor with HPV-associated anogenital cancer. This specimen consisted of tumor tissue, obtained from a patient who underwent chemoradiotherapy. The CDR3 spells CARPLRLLNTGELFF. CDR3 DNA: TGCGCCCGCCCGCTCCGTCTTTTGAACACCGGGGAGCTGTTTTTT.